This TCR beta chain was identified in a study of cytomegalovirus exposure and HLA in healthy donors. Germline values: CDR1 SGHTA, CDR2 FQGTGA. After removal of 9 bases from V and 1 base from J, the junction contained 1 base not matched to a gene. This CDR3 contains 12 residues. Primers included in the PCR were 60 Vbeta and 13 Jbeta primers. Clones were read by immunoSEQ multiplex PCR, and TCRdb kept only the in-frame ones, dropping some. The profile covers around 76,000 clones, with 78% appearing a single time and around 9.3% taken by the ten largest. This clonotype was sampled from a woman between 40 and 55 years old in good health and CMV-seropositive. The sequencing input was PBMCs. The chain carries TRBV7-3 and TRBJ2-3; 7 bases match TRBD1. CDR3 protein: CASGQGTDTQYF. The CDR3 bases are TGTGCCAGTGGACAGGGCACAGATACGCAGTATTTT. The full variable domain, in which reference TRBV7-3 and TRBJ2-3 provide the parts outside the CDR3, is GAGVSQTPSNKVTEKGKYVELRCDPISGHTALYWYRQSLGQGPEFLIYFQGTGAADDSGLPNDRFFAVRPEGSVSTLKIQRTERGDSAVYLCASGQGTDTQYFGPGTRLTVL.